This is a list of T cell receptor beta chains from one sample in a study of spatial heterogeneity in lung cancer. From the 5' RACE reads, TCRdb called clonotypes with MiXCR, one entry per CDR3 protein. Of around 100,000 distinct CDR3 sequences in the sample, 3.5% to 5% were seen once. Sequences were derived from lung tumor tissue, sampled at surgery. Receptor source: a male donor with early-stage non-small cell lung cancer. Each CDR3 is given with its conserved first and last residue. Each record gives: clone size, J gene, V gene, D gene, CDR3 protein. D genes are given only for firm matches. Size tells how often a clone was seen (once, few, many) or the class of an expanded clone, and some rows leave it out.

>many|TRBJ2-1|TRBV12-3/TRBV12-4|TRBD2
CASSHGGSGYYNEQFF
>many|TRBJ2-5|TRBV20-1|TRBD1
CSAREWTGAQETQYF
>many|TRBJ2-3|TRBV6-5|NA
CASSQKRGDTQYF
>many|TRBJ2-7|TRBV5-1|TRBD2
CASSLGSGRIEEQYF
>many|TRBJ1-4|TRBV20-1|NA
CSARQSGRDEKLFF
>few|TRBJ1-6|TRBV27|NA
CASSPYSGEFNSPLHF
>many|TRBJ1-1|TRBV7-2|TRBD1
CASSPRQGVVTEAFF
>NA|TRBJ1-1|TRBV12-5|NA
CASGLGKLEAFF
>many|TRBJ2-7|TRBV6-6|TRBD1
CASSSHRGNEQYF
>many|TRBJ2-3|TRBV20-1|NA
CSATTRLRRTDTQYF
>many|TRBJ2-2|TRBV28|TRBD2
CASTRGVWDGELFF
>few|TRBJ2-1|TRBV18|TRBD1
CASSPPIGQGRHEQFF
>many|TRBJ2-3|TRBV28|TRBD1
CASSLTGNVHTDTQYF
>many|TRBJ2-2|TRBV12-3/TRBV12-4|TRBD2
CASSAPSGRRNTGELFF
>many|TRBJ1-6|TRBV20-1|NA
CSARPLNNSPLHF
>NA|TRBJ2-1|TRBV6-4|NA
CASSVTSGNIYNEQFF
>many|TRBJ1-1|TRBV5-1|TRBD1
CASSWDREGAEAFF
>NA|TRBJ2-3|TRBV30|NA
CAWSGIYHTQYF
>many|TRBJ2-1|TRBV3-1|NA
CASTQGTSAQGAYNEQFF
>NA|TRBJ1-1|TRBV29-1|NA
CSAEYTEAFF
>many|TRBJ1-4|TRBV5-1|TRBD1
CASKGTAQTTNEKLFF
>many|TRBJ2-4|TRBV20-1|NA
CSARGLGAKNIQYF
>many|TRBJ2-1|TRBV9|TRBD2
CASSHPRTSGNLEQFF
>many|TRBJ1-1|TRBV5-1|NA
CASSLAAAAEAFF
>few|TRBJ2-6|TRBV5-1|TRBD2
CASSLDPGGVNSGANVLTF
>NA|TRBJ2-6|TRBV12-3/TRBV12-4|NA
CASSLALSLGGANVLTF
>many|TRBJ2-2|TRBV9|NA
CASSVAFGELFF
>many|TRBJ1-5|TRBV21-1|NA
CASSKLHKGKNLPQHF
>many|TRBJ1-3|TRBV10-3|NA
CATKLSSGNTIYF
>many|TRBJ2-1|TRBV29-1|NA
CSFTPTGARSYNEQFF